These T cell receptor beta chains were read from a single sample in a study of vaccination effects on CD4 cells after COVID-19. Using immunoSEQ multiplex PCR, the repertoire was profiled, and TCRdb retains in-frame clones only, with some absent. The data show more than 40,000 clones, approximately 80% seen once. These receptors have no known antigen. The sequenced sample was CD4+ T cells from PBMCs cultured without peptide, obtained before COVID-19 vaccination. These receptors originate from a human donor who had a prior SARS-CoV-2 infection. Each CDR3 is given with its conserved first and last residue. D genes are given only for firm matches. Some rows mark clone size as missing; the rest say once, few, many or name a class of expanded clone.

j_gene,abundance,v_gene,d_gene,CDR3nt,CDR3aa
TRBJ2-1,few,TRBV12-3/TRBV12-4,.,TGTGCCAGCAGTTTAGCTAGCTACAATGAGCAGTTCTTC,CASSLASYNEQFF
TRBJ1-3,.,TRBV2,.,TGTGCCAGCAGAGAGGGATTCTCTGGAAACACCATATATTTT,CASREGFSGNTIYF
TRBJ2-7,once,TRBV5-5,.,TGTGCCAGCAGTTCGGAGGGTTTTAGGGGGCGCGGTTCCTACGAGCAGTACTTC,CASSSEGFRGRGSYEQYF
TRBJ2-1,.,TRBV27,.,TGTGCCAGCAATAAAGCGGGCGACTCCTACAATGAGCAGTTCTTC,CASNKAGDSYNEQFF
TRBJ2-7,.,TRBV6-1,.,TGTGCCAGCAGTGAACGCGGGGCGGACTACTTC,CASSERGADYF
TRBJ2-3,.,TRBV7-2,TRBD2,TGTGCCAGCAGCCCCCAGGCTAGCGGGGTTTATACGCAGTATTTT,CASSPQASGVYTQYF
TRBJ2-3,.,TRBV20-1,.,TGCAGTGCTAGTTGGGGGTTCACAGATACGCAGTATTTT,CSASWGFTDTQYF
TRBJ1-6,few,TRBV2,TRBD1,TGTGCCAGCCACGGACGGGGACAGGGAATACCCCTCCACTTT,CASHGRGQGIPLHF
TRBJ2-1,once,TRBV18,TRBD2,TGTGCCAGCTCATCGGCGGGGGGTCAGGGCAATGAGCAGTTCTTC,CASSSAGGQGNEQFF
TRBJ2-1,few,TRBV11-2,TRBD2,TGTGCCAGCGGCCTGCTAGCGGGAGGGCTAGGGGATGAGCAGTTCTTC,CASGLLAGGLGDEQFF
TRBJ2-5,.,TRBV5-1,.,TGCGCCAGCAGCTTGGGGGCTTTGGGGGGAACAAGACGGACCCAGTACTTC,CASSLGALGGTRRTQYF
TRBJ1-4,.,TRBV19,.,TGTGCCAGTAGTCCGAGGGTGAGCGAAAAACTGTTTTTT,CASSPRVSEKLFF
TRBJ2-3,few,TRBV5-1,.,TGCGCCAGCAGCTCCCTTTGGGCAGATACGCAGTATTTT,CASSSLWADTQYF
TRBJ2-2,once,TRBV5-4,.,TGTGCCAGCAGCTTCGAGACCGACATAAACACCGGGGAGCTGTTTTTT,CASSFETDINTGELFF
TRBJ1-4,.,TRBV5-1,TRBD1,TGCGCCAGCAGCGTGGGGGCGACAGGGTTGGGTGAAAAACTGTTTTTT,CASSVGATGLGEKLFF
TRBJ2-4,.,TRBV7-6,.,TGTGCCAGCAGCTCAACGACAAGGTTCTCAACCCTAGCCAAAAACATTCAGTACTTC,CASSSTTRFSTLAKNIQYF
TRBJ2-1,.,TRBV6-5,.,TGTGCCAGCAGTAGGGTATCTGCCTACAATGAGCAGTTCTTC,CASSRVSAYNEQFF
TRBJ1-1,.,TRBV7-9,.,TGTGCCAGCAGCTTAGGTTTGGCAGGGACCTACACTGAAGCTTTCTTT,CASSLGLAGTYTEAFF
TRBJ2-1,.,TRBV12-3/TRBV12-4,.,TGTGCCAGCAGTTTAGTCGCAACTCCAAGGCAGTTCTTC,CASSLVATPRQFF
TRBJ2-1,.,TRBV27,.,TGTGCCAGCAGGGGGCGAGGCCCGGAATTTTACAATGAGCAGTTCTTC,CASRGRGPEFYNEQFF
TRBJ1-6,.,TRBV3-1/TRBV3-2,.,TGTGCCAGCAGCCAAGATCTTTTGTCAGTGTACTCACCCCTCCACTTT,CASSQDLLSVYSPLHF
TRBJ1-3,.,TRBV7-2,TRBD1,TGTGCCAGCAGACACCCGGGACAGGGTGACTCTGGAAACACCATATATTTT,CASRHPGQGDSGNTIYF
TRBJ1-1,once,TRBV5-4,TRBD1,TGTGCCAGCAGCTACCAGGAGGCGGGACAGGCATTT,CASSYQEAGQAF
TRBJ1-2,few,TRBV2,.,TGTGCCAGCACCTTTTCCGACAGCTATTATGGCTACACCTTC,CASTFSDSYYGYTF
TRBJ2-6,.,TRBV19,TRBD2,TGTGCCAGTAGTACGGGACTAGCGGGCTCTGGGGCCAACGTCCTGACTTTC,CASSTGLAGSGANVLTF
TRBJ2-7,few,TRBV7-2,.,TGTGCCAGCAGCTGGGGGCGGGGGAGACTTTCCTACGAGCAGTACTTC,CASSWGRGRLSYEQYF
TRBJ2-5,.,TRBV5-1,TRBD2,TGCGCCAGCAGCCCCTTAGCGGGAGCGAGGGGGGAGACCCAGTACTTC,CASSPLAGARGETQYF
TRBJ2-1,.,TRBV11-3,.,TGTGCCAGCAGCCCAACTAGGAGCCGGAGTGAGCAGTTCTTC,CASSPTRSRSEQFF
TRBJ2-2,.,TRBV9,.,TGTGCCAGCAGCGTACGGGGATACACCGGGGAGCTGTTTTTT,CASSVRGYTGELFF
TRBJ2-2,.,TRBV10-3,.,TGTGCCATCAGTGGTCAGGGTGGCGGCACCGGGGAGCTGTTTTTT,CAISGQGGGTGELFF
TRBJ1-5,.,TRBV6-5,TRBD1,TGTGCCAGCAGGGGACACCGGGACAGAAATCAGCCCCAGCATTTT,CASRGHRDRNQPQHF